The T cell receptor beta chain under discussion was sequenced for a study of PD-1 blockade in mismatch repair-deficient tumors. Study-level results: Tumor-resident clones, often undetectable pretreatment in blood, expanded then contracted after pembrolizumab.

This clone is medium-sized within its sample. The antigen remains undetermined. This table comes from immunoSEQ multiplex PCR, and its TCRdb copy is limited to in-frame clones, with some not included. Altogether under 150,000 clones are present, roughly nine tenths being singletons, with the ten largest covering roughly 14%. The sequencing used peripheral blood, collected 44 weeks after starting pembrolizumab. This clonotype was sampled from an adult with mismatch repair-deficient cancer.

The CDR3 loop is CASSLGRGGSYEQYF. CDR3 coding DNA: TGTGCCAGCAGCTTAGGTCGTGGGGGCTCCTACGAGCAGTACTTC. The chain has TRBV7-8 and TRBJ2-7; tentatively, D is TRBD1 or TRBD2 (5 bases each). The CDR3 contains 15 residues. Germline V lookup: CDR1 SGHVS, CDR2 FQNEAQ. V lost 1 base and J lost 0, with 10 bases in between.